Below, 19 T cell receptor beta chains from the same sample are listed, as sequenced in a study of PD-L1 blockade in urothelial cancer. Assay: immunoSEQ multiplex PCR; the TCRdb copy retains only in-frame clones and omits some. The table includes about 33,000 clones, around 82% detected once. Time point in this sample: pretreatment peripheral blood. The sequencing here drew on PBMCs, taken around atezolizumab (anti-PD-L1) treatment. These receptors all stem from a man aged 60 to 69 with urothelial cancer.

V and J are TRBV7-6 and TRBJ1-5; maybe TRBD1 (5 bases). Trimming took off 5 bases at V and 5 bases at J, with 10 bases between the two ends. The germline V gene encodes CDR1 SGHVS and CDR2 FNYEAQ. This CDR3 spans 13 amino acids. The CDR3 reads CASSLGAYQPQHF. The CDR3 bases are TGTGCCAGCAGCCTTGGGGCCTATCAGCCCCAGCATTTT. Using reference TRBV7-6 and TRBJ1-5 for the parts outside the CDR3, the full variable domain is GAGVSQSPRYKVTKRGQDVALRCDPISGHVSLYWYRQALGQGPEFLTYFNYEAQQDKSGLPNDRFSAERPEGSISTLTIQRTEQRDSAMYRCASSLGAYQPQHFGDGTRLSIL.

V and J are TRBV18 and TRBJ2-3, with 8 bases fitting TRBD2. The CDR3 has 15 amino acids. Germline values: CDR1 KGHSH, CDR2 LQKENI. With V trimmed by 3 bases and J by 3 bases, 5 bases remained unmatched. The CDR3 DNA reads as TGTGCCAGCTCACCTCCCAGCGGGAGAACAGATACGCAGTATTTT. Residues: CASSPPSGRTDTQYF.

Written as DNA, the CDR3 is TGTGCCAGTAGTCCATGGACAAGATTGGTGGACACTGAAGCTTTCTTT. It encodes CASSPWTRLVDTEAFF. The V and J genes are TRBV19 and TRBJ1-1; a possible D gene is TRBD1 (5 bases). V lost 5 bases and J 3 bases, leaving 19 bases between the germline ends. CDR1 LNHDA and CDR2 SQIVND come from the germline V gene (reference sequence). The CDR3 runs 16 residues. Based on the CDR3 plus reference TRBV19 and TRBJ1-1, the full variable domain is DGGITQSPKYLFRKEGQNVTLSCEQNLNHDAMYWYRQDPGQGLRLIYYSQIVNDFQKGDIAEGYSVSREKKESFPLTVTSAQKNPTAFYLCASSPWTRLVDTEAFFGQGTRLTVV.

The chain uses TRBV28 and TRBJ2-2; D might be TRBD1 (6 bases). CDR1 is MDHEN and CDR2 is SYDVKM in the germline V gene. The CDR3 loop spans 17 amino acids. Trimming shortened V by 4 bases and J by 4 bases, and 19 bases separated the two germline ends. CDR3 loop: CASSSWRQAGFTGELFF. CDR3 DNA: TGTGCCAGCAGTTCCTGGCGACAGGCTGGATTCACCGGGGAGCTGTTTTTT.

The chain recombines TRBV11-2 with TRBJ2-1; 7 bases line up with TRBD2. Trimming removed 1 base from V and 7 bases from J; junction bases left unmatched: 7. This CDR3 is 15 amino acids long. Germline V CDR1 and CDR2: SGHAT, FQNNGV. CDR3 amino acids: CASSLVGRLRNEQFF. CDR3 DNA: TGTGCCAGCAGCTTAGTCGGGAGGCTGAGGAATGAGCAGTTCTTC.

The CDR3 region has the DNA TGTGCCAGCAGCTTGGGGACAGTTCTCACAGATACGCAGTATTTT. It encodes CASSLGTVLTDTQYF. The chain recombines TRBV5-6 with TRBJ2-3; possible D gene TRBD1, 6 bases. Germline loops: CDR1 SGHDT, CDR2 YYEEEE. The V end was cut by 0 bases, the J end by 2 bases, with 10 bases between. The CDR3 runs 15 residues.

This clone was seen once. The chain carries TRBV15 and TRBJ2-1, with D possibly TRBD2 on 5 matching bases. V gave up 0 bases and J gave up 9 bases, with 9 bases separating them. The CDR3 consists of 13 residues. The germline V gene encodes CDR1 LNHNV and CDR2 YYDKDF (reference sequence). The CDR3 is CATSRDPGSEQFF. The CDR3 DNA reads TGTGCCACCAGCAGAGATCCGGGGAGTGAGCAGTTCTTC.

The chain couples TRBV11-2 to TRBJ1-2; D is unresolved. The germline CDR1 and CDR2 sequences are SGHAT and FQNNGV. V lost 0 bases and J lost 8, with 16 bases in between. This CDR3 is built from 15 residues. CDR3 in DNA: TGTGCCAGCAGCTTAGATCTGGCGCCCGGAGGGGGCTACACCTTC. Residues: CASSLDLAPGGGYTF. The complete variable domain, with remaining parts taken from reference TRBV11-2 and TRBJ1-2, reads EAGVAQSPRYKIIEKRQSVAFWCNPISGHATLYWYQQILGQGPKLLIQFQNNGVVDDSQLPKDRFSAERLKGVDSTLKIQPAKLEDSAVYLCASSLDLAPGGGYTFGSGTRLTVV.

The rearrangement joins TRBV19 to TRBJ2-3; 7 positions match TRBD1. Germline V CDR1 and CDR2: LNHDA, SQIVND (reference sequence). This CDR3 region has 14 residues. The junction had 5 bases not matched to a gene; V was cut back by 3 bases and J by 5 bases. DNA of the CDR3: TGTGCCAGTAGTATGAAACAGGGGAGAGATACGCAGTATTTT. It translates to CASSMKQGRDTQYF.

CDR3 loop: CASSDPGTGGTEAFF. The CDR3, as DNA: TGCGCCAGCAGTGACCCCGGGACCGGGGGCACTGAAGCTTTCTTT. This chain joins TRBV10-1 and TRBJ1-1; TRBD1 might be the D (5 bases). Trimming removed 3 bases at V and 4 bases at J, with 15 bases between. Looked up from germline, CDR1 is WNHNN and CDR2 is SYGVQD (reference sequence). CDR3 length: 15 residues.

The chain recombines TRBV6-5 with TRBJ1-5; D might be TRBD1 (6 bases). Trimming cost V 0 bases and J 5 bases, with 8 bases left between them. Looked up from germline, CDR1 is MNHEY and CDR2 is SVGAGI. The CDR3 has 14 residues. CDR3: CASSYSPGDQPQHF. CDR3 nucleotides: TGTGCCAGCAGTTACTCACCAGGGGATCAGCCCCAGCATTTT.

This clone was seen once. The rearrangement uses TRBV10-3 and TRBJ2-1; 16 bases are shared with TRBD2. The length of the CDR3 is 18 residues. Looked up from germline, CDR1 is ENHRY and CDR2 is SYGVKD. The V segment lost 3 bases and the J segment 7 bases; nucleotides outside the gene matches: 9. In nucleotides, the CDR3 is TGTGCCATCAGTGACCCGGGACTAGCGGGAGGGCCAATGAATGAGCAGTTCTTC. Translated: CAISDPGLAGGPMNEQFF.

This chain uses TRBV27 with TRBJ2-3; D perhaps matches TRBD2 (6 bases). From germline, CDR1 is MNHEY and CDR2 SMNVEV (reference sequence). The CDR3 runs to 15 residues. Trimming left V 8 bases short and J 7 bases short, with 22 bases between. The CDR3 loop is CASAPLDLARNTQYF. CDR3 DNA sequence: TGTGCCAGCGCCCCACTGGATCTAGCGCGAAATACGCAGTATTTT.

This chain joins TRBV7-3 and TRBJ2-7; TRBD2 matches 8 bases. Per germline, CDR1 SGHTA and CDR2 FQGTGA. The CDR3 totals 13 residues. V shed 5 bases and J 5 bases; nucleotides not matched to a gene: 5. The CDR3 nucleotides are TGTGCCAGCAGCCCGGGGGGGCGTGACGAGCAGTACTTC. Residues: CASSPGGRDEQYF. Full variable domain (outside the CDR3, taken from reference TRBV7-3 and TRBJ2-7): GAGVSQTPSNKVTEKGKYVELRCDPISGHTALYWYRQSLGQGPEFLIYFQGTGAADDSGLPNDRFFAVRPEGSVSTLKIQRTERGDSAVYLCASSPGGRDEQYFGPGTRLTVT.

The genes are TRBV19 and TRBJ1-5; 7 bases map to TRBD1. The germline V gene has CDR1 LNHDA and CDR2 SQIVND (reference sequence). The CDR3 totals 13 residues. Trimming took 9 bases from V and 3 from J; bases not matched to a gene: 5. DNA of the CDR3: TGTGCCAGCGGGGACAGATACAATCAGCCCCAGCATTTT. Protein sequence: CASGDRYNQPQHF.

The rearrangement joins TRBV7-6 to TRBJ2-5, with 9 bases that match TRBD2. The J segment lost 3 bases and the V segment lost 1 base, leaving 3 bases of the junction unmatched. Germline V CDR1 and CDR2: SGHVS, FNYEAQ. The CDR3 is 15 residues long. The CDR3 DNA follows: TGTGCCAGCAGCTTAGGGCTAGCGGGAAAAGAGACCCAGTACTTC. As protein: CASSLGLAGKETQYF.

This sequence joins TRBV25-1 and TRBJ2-1; 10 nucleotides agree with TRBD2. Germline values: CDR1 MGHDK, CDR2 SYGVNS. The CDR3 spans 16 residues. The J segment lost 7 bases and the V segment lost 1 base, leaving 7 bases of the junction unmatched. CDR3 residues: CASSESKLAGKNEQFF. CDR3 bases: TGTGCCAGCAGTGAATCGAAACTAGCGGGAAAAAATGAGCAGTTCTTC. The variable domain in full, completed from reference TRBV25-1 and TRBJ2-1, reads EADIYQTPRYLVIGTGKKITLECSQTMGHDKMYWYQQDPGMELHLIHYSYGVNSTEKGDLSSESTVSRIRTEHFPLTLESARPSHTSQYLCASSESKLAGKNEQFFGPGTRLTVL.

The chain recombines TRBV11-2 with TRBJ2-7; 10 bases fit TRBD1. CDR1 and CDR2 (germline): SGHAT, FQNNGV. CDR3 length: 15 residues. With V trimmed by 4 bases and J by 2 bases, 5 bases remained unmatched. The CDR3 loop is CASSSTGTGAYEQYF. The CDR3 bases are TGTGCCAGCAGCTCCACCGGGACAGGGGCCTACGAGCAGTACTTC.

The chain couples TRBV7-2 to TRBJ1-2, with 7 positions matching TRBD1. The CDR3 contains 13 residues. The trim removed 1 base at V and 7 bases at J, leaving 3 bases unmatched. Germline lookup yields CDR1 SGHTA and CDR2 FQGNSA. The CDR3 spells CASSLEGASGYTF. In nucleotides, the CDR3 is TGTGCCAGCAGCTTAGAGGGGGCGAGTGGCTACACCTTC.